These T cell receptor beta chains were read from a single sample in a study of T cells in Graves' hyperthyroidism and ophthalmopathy. TCRdb called the multiplex PCR reads again in MiXCR, with one record for every CDR3 protein. The table lists 350,000 or so distinct CDR3 sequences, 15% to 20% of them singletons, with around 54% in the top ten. The sample was blood. Receptors originate from a woman aged 50 to 65 with Graves' hyperthyroidism. The CDR3 runs from the conserved cysteine through the conserved F or W. Fields, in order: D gene, J gene, CDR3 length, V gene, clone size, CDR3 protein, CDR3 DNA. A D gene is named only where the DNA matches it firmly. Size values are once, few and many counts, or a class for expanded clones, and some rows have none.

- TRBJ1-5 12 TRBV28 many CASTPFDQPQHF TGTGCCAGCACTCCCTTCGATCAGCCCCAGCATTTT
TRBD2 TRBJ2-3 17 TRBV7-2 many CASSLNAGGRGADTQYF TGTGCCAGCAGCTTAAACGCGGGAGGGCGTGGGGCAGATACGCAGTATTTT
- TRBJ2-1 15 TRBV29-1 - CSVETERVYGNEQFF TGCAGCGTTGAAACTGAGCGGGTTTATGGCAATGAGCAGTTCTTC
- TRBJ2-2 13 TRBV20-1 many CSAVTGSTGELFF TGCAGTGCTGTCACAGGGTCCACCGGGGAGCTGTTTTTT
TRBD1 TRBJ1-2 13 TRBV19 - CASSYRGRWGYTF TGTGCCAGTAGTTACAGGGGCCGGTGGGGCTACACCTTC
- TRBJ1-5 18 TRBV6-1 - CASSPGGSSWGGNQPQHF TGTGCCAGCAGCCCGGGGGGCTCAAGTTGGGGTGGCAATCAGCCCCAGCATTTT
- TRBJ1-1 11 TRBV29-1 - CSVQRGTEAFF TGCAGCGTGCAGAGGGGCACTGAAGCTTTCTTT
- TRBJ2-1 15 TRBV5-4 few CASSKEGGSYNEQFF TGTGCCAGCAGTAAGGAGGGGGGCTCCTACAATGAGCAGTTCTTC
TRBD1 TRBJ2-3 16 TRBV4-1 few CASSLDGTGGTDTQYF TGCGCCAGCAGCCTCGATGGGACAGGGGGCACAGATACGCAGTATTTT
- TRBJ2-3 13 TRBV24-1 - CATNDPGTDTQYF TGTGCCACCAATGACCCGGGAACAGATACGCAGTATTTT
- TRBJ2-7 13 TRBV4-1 few CASSHLTGYEQYF TGCGCCAGCAGCCACCTCACCGGCTACGAGCAGTACTTC
- TRBJ2-1 15 TRBV11-1 many CASSSPREIHNEQFF TGTGCCAGCAGTTCCCCGAGGGAGATTCACAATGAGCAGTTCTTC
TRBD2 TRBJ2-5 15 TRBV12-3/TRBV12-4 many CASSQLAGGMETQYF TGTGCCAGCAGTCAACTAGCGGGGGGGATGGAGACCCAGTACTTC
- TRBJ2-3 12 TRBV2 many CASKREGDTQYF TGTGCCAGCAAAAGGGAAGGGGATACGCAGTATTTT
- TRBJ2-2 14 TRBV6-2/TRBV6-3 - CASTVVGATGELFF TGTGCCAGCACCGTAGTAGGGGCCACCGGGGAGCTGTTTTTT
TRBD1 TRBJ2-5 14 TRBV6-2/TRBV6-3 many CASSWGQIQETQYF TGTGCCAGCAGTTGGGGACAGATCCAAGAGACCCAGTACTTC
TRBD1 TRBJ2-5 16 TRBV18 few CASSPRDRGALETQYF TGTGCCAGCTCACCTCGGGACAGGGGAGCTTTAGAGACCCAGTACTTC
- TRBJ1-2 13 TRBV6-5 few CASSYSGLYGYTF TGTGCCAGCAGTTATAGTGGCCTCTATGGCTACACCTTC
- TRBJ1-1 13 TRBV2 many CASRAAGDTEAFF TGTGCCAGCAGGGCCGCGGGGGACACTGAAGCTTTCTTT
TRBD2 TRBJ2-5 15 TRBV6-1 - CASREGGGGGETQYF TGTGCCAGCAGGGAAGGGGGGGGCGGGGGGGAGACCCAGTACTTC
- TRBJ1-4 17 TRBV25-1 - CASSPGHEGDIMKKLFF TGTGCCAGCAGCCCCGGACACGAAGGAGATATAATGAAGAAACTGTTTTTT
TRBD1 TRBJ1-4 18 TRBV7-8 many CASSLEGQSRATNEKLFF TGTGCCAGCAGCTTAGAGGGACAGAGTCGTGCAACTAATGAAAAACTGTTTTTT
- TRBJ2-5 14 TRBV11-2 - CASSLGPPQETQYF TGTGCCAGCAGCCTGGGGCCCCCCCAAGAGACCCAGTACTTC
- TRBJ2-3 15 TRBV12-3/TRBV12-4 many CASSLVGRSTDTQYF TGTGCCAGCAGTTTGGTGGGGAGGAGCACAGATACGCAGTATTTT
TRBD2 TRBJ2-1 16 TRBV20-1 - CSAFGLAGGLNNEQFF TGCAGTGCCTTTGGACTAGCGGGGGGCCTCAACAATGAGCAGTTCTTC
- TRBJ2-3 11 TRBV29-1 few CSVGTGATQYF TGCAGCGTTGGGACGGGTGCTACGCAGTATTTT
TRBD2 TRBJ2-7 14 TRBV28 - CASGTSGTTYEQYF TGTGCCAGCGGTACTAGCGGGACCACCTACGAGCAGTACTTC